The next 14 T cell receptor beta chains were all read from a single sample in a study of blood T cell repertoires in COVID-19. The repertoire was sequenced with immunoSEQ multiplex PCR; TCRdb's copy has only in-frame clones and lacks some. The sample consists of more than 350,000 clones, around 87% of them appearing once. Sequenced input: PBMCs or T cells enriched from blood (not recorded which). The receptors here all came from a woman aged 50 to 60 who had recovered from COVID-19.

The chain recombines TRBV7-6 with TRBJ2-5; TRBD1 is a possible D gene (5 bases). Germline lookup yields CDR1 SGHVS and CDR2 FNYEAQ. The CDR3 is made up of 13 amino acids. The ends were cut back, 5 bases at V and 5 bases at J, with 12 bases in the middle. CDR3 amino acids: CASSLGAQETQYF. The CDR3 bases are TGTGCCAGCAGCCTTGGGGCACAGGAGACCCAGTACTTC.

This clone has more than one count but fewer than ten. This chain connects TRBV19 to TRBJ1-2; 7 nucleotides agree with TRBD1. The CDR3 contains 14 residues. Trimming removed 4 bases from V and 4 bases from J; junction bases left unmatched: 6. In germline, CDR1 is LNHDA, CDR2 SQIVND (reference sequence). The CDR3, as DNA: TGTGCCAGTAGTAGGGGACAGACGCCCTATGGCTACACCTTC. Its protein product is CASSRGQTPYGYTF.

This rearrangement joins TRBV6-5 to TRBJ1-4, with TRBD1 matching over 7 bases. V lost 7 bases, J lost 0 bases, and 5 bases stayed unmatched. The CDR3 has 15 residues. Germline-derived CDR1 and CDR2 are MNHEY and SVGAGI. The CDR3 spells CASTGGSATNEKLFF. The CDR3 DNA sequence: TGTGCCAGCACAGGGGGATCGGCAACTAATGAAAAACTGTTTTTT.

The J gene is TRBJ2-3, the V gene TRBV7-9, with TRBD2 matching 8 bases. Germline V lookup: CDR1 SEHNR, CDR2 FQNEAQ (reference sequence). With 4 bases clipped from V and 2 bases from J, the junction kept 8 bases outside the gene matches. The CDR3 extends over 16 amino acids. CDR3 amino acids: CASSSLTSGLTDTQYF. In nucleotides, the CDR3 is TGTGCCAGCAGCTCCCTCACTAGCGGTCTCACAGATACGCAGTATTTT.

This rearrangement joins TRBV3-1 (or the pseudogene TRBV3-2) to TRBJ2-7; D may be TRBD1 (6 bases). V lost 1 base to trimming and J lost 2 bases, with 12 bases between them. There are 15 residues in the CDR3. Germline V CDR1 and CDR2: LGHDT, YNNKEL (reference sequence). CDR3 protein: CASSQANRAAYEQYF. In nucleotides, the CDR3 is TGTGCCAGCAGCCAAGCGAACAGGGCTGCCTACGAGCAGTACTTC.

The V gene is TRBV5-1, the J gene TRBJ2-2; 7 bases agree with TRBD2. Trimming took 4 bases from V and 0 from J; bases not matched to a gene: 6. The CDR3 length is 16 residues. Germline V lookup: CDR1 SGHRS, CDR2 YFSETQ. This CDR3 is CASSPRLATNTGELFF. The DNA for the CDR3 is TGCGCCAGCAGCCCGAGACTAGCCACGAACACCGGGGAGCTGTTTTTT.

This clone was observed once. The V call is TRBV3-1 (or the pseudogene TRBV3-2), the J call TRBJ1-1; D is perhaps TRBD1 (6 bases). Germline V CDR1 and CDR2: LGHDT, YNNKEL (reference sequence). The CDR3 has 18 residues. V gave up 4 bases and J gave up 7 bases, with 28 bases separating them. The CDR3 region is CASSLSRPRGAGVVEAFF. The CDR3 DNA follows: TGTGCCAGCAGCCTCTCGCGACCCCGGGGGGCAGGGGTAGTTGAAGCTTTCTTT.

The rearrangement joins TRBV28 to TRBJ1-4, with D possibly being TRBD1 (6 bases). The CDR3 length is 13 residues. The V gene lost 5 bases and the J gene lost 4 bases, with 8 bases spanning the gap. CDR1 and CDR2 (germline): MDHEN, SYDVKM. CDR3 sequence: CASSRTVNEKLFF. CDR3 DNA: TGTGCCAGCAGTCGGACAGTTAATGAAAAACTGTTTTTT.

The chain is built from TRBV27 and TRBJ2-7; TRBD1 matches at 9 bases. The CDR3 totals 14 residues. Germline assignment: CDR1 MNHEY and CDR2 SMNVEV (reference sequence). Germline trimming cut 3 bases from V and 7 bases from J; bases unmatched to any gene: 7. The CDR3 spells CASSLGTGTGEQYF. DNA for the CDR3: TGTGCCAGCAGTTTGGGGACAGGGACGGGGGAGCAGTACTTC.

This chain connects TRBV5-1 to TRBJ1-1; the match to TRBD1 covers 8 bases. Unmatched junction bases numbered 4, after V lost 4 bases and J lost 8 bases. The CDR3 loop spans 12 amino acids. The germline V gene has CDR1 SGHRS and CDR2 YFSETQ. CDR3 bases: TGCGCCAGCAGCGGGACAGGTGGGGAAGCTTTCTTT. Its protein is CASSGTGGEAFF. Full variable domain (outside the CDR3, taken from reference TRBV5-1 and TRBJ1-1): KAGVTQTPRYLIKTRGQQVTLSCSPISGHRSVSWYQQTPGQGLQFLFEYFSETQRNKGNFPGRFSGRQFSNSRSEMNVSTLELGDSALYLCASSGTGGEAFFGQGTRLTVV.

The CDR3 here is CASSAVWSTEAFF. The CDR3 DNA reads as TGTGCCAGTAGTGCGGTGTGGAGTACTGAAGCTTTCTTT. V gene TRBV19 combines with J gene TRBJ1-1; D uncertain. The CDR3 has 13 amino acids. CDR1 is LNHDA, CDR2 SQIVND, per germline (reference sequence). With 5 bases removed from V and 5 bases from J, the gap between germline ends came to 12 bases.

The count of this clone is one. V gene TRBV25-1 combines with J gene TRBJ2-1; 9 bases map to TRBD2. The CDR3 runs to 16 residues. The trim removed 4 bases at V and 5 bases at J, leaving 9 bases unmatched. Germline lookup yields CDR1 MGHDK and CDR2 SYGVNS. This CDR3 reads CASSAPGLALNNEQFF. CDR3 coding DNA: TGTGCCAGCAGTGCCCCGGGACTAGCCCTCAACAATGAGCAGTTCTTC.

The chain combines TRBV7-9 with TRBJ1-2; D gene ambiguous. Germline V CDR1 and CDR2: SEHNR, FQNEAQ (reference sequence). V was shortened by 2 bases and J by 4 bases, with 11 bases between the two germline ends. This CDR3 has 14 residues. CDR3: CASSLSTTRYGYTF. CDR3 coding DNA: TGTGCCAGCAGCTTATCGACAACCCGCTATGGCTACACCTTC.

This clone appeared a few times. The chain joins TRBV27 to TRBJ2-2; 9 nucleotides align to TRBD2. The CDR3 covers 18 residues. The junction had 16 bases not matched to a gene; V was cut back by 5 bases and J by 6 bases. Germline loops: CDR1 MNHEY, CDR2 SMNVEV (reference sequence). The CDR3 DNA is TGTGCCAGCAGTCCGCCGAGCTCTGCAGCGGGGGGCCCCGGGGAGCTGTTTTTT. It encodes CASSPPSSAAGGPGELFF.